This T cell receptor (beta chain) originates from a study of blood T cell repertoires in COVID-19. The assay was immunoSEQ multiplex PCR, and TCRdb's table has in-frame clones only and misses some. The data hold roughly 220,000 clones, with 90% observed a single time. The CDR3 contains 12 residues. Trimming took 6 bases from V and 12 from J, leaving 15 bases between them. CDR1 is MDHEN and CDR2 is SYDVKM in the germline V gene. This clone was counted a single time. Participant ages covered about 18 to 95 years across approximately 25 US areas. The study recruited exposed participants who had met a COVID-19 case within 2 weeks before entry.

The V call is TRBV28, the J call TRBJ1-3; weak D call: TRBD1 (5 bases). The receptor's source is a man younger than 45 who had been exposed to COVID-19. Sequenced sample: PBMCs or T cells enriched from blood (not recorded which). CDR3 region: CASSQNQGHIYF. CDR3 nucleotides: TGTGCCAGCAGCCAGAATCAGGGTCACATATATTTT.